Sequencing of this TCR beta chain was carried out in a study of blood T cell repertoires in COVID-19. Study overall: The analysed material was cDNA or gDNA that came from T cells, B-cell-depleted T cells, or PBMCs.

Per the study methods: Scientists estimated how many nucleated cells there were by amplifying reference gene primers. Clones were sequenced by immunoSEQ multiplex PCR, and TCRdb holds only the in-frame ones, with some missing. The D gene and trimming were derived from the DNA, and the V and J assignments and clone size from that table. The table includes approximately 200,000 clones, about four fifths detected once. CDR1 and CDR2 from the germline V gene are SGHVS and FQNEAQ. The ends lost 2 bases at V and 8 bases at J; junction bases unmatched: 3. The CDR3 is 14 amino acids. Researchers sorted participants into cohorts using their self-reported clinical history.

This chain connects TRBV7-8 to TRBJ2-3; 11 bases map to TRBD2. Sequencing used PBMCs or T cells enriched from blood (not recorded which). The TCR originated in a man aged 40-50 years who had recovered from COVID-19. The CDR3 nucleotides read TGTGCCAGCAGCTTACTAGCGGGAGGCGGTACGCAGTATTTT. The encoded protein is CASSLLAGGGTQYF. Looking up the rest from reference TRBV7-8 and TRBJ2-3 gives the full variable domain: GAGVSQSPRYKVAKRGQDVALRCDPISGHVSLFWYQQALGQGPEFLTYFQNEAQLDKSGLPSDRFFAERPEGSVSTLKIQRTQQEDSAVYLCASSLLAGGGTQYFGPGTRLTVL.